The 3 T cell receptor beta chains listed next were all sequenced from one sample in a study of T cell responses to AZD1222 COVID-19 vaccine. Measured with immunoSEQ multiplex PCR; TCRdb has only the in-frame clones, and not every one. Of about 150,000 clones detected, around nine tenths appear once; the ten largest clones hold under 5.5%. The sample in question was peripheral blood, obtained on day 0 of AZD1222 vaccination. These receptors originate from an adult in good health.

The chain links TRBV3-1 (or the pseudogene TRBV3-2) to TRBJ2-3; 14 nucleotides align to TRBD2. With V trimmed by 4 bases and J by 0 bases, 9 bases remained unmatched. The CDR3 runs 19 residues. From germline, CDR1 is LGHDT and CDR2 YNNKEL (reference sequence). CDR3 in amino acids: CASSPWTSGRPTSTDTQYF. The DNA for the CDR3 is TGTGCCAGCAGCCCGTGGACTAGCGGGAGGCCAACTAGCACAGATACGCAGTATTTT.

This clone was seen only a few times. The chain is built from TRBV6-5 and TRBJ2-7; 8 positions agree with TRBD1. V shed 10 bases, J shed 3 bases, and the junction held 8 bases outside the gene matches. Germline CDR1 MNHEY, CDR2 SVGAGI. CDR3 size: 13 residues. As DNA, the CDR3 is TGTGCCACCCGAAATGGACAGGGCTACGAGCAGTACTTC. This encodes CATRNGQGYEQYF.

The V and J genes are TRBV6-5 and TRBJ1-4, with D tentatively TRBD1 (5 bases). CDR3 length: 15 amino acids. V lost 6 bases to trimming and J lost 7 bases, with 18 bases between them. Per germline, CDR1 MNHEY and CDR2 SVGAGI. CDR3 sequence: CASRLGGAGVEKLFF. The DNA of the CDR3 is TGTGCCAGCAGACTCGGGGGAGCGGGGGTTGAAAAACTGTTTTTT.